This T cell receptor beta chain is from a study of OX40 agonist ivuxolimab in advanced cancers. At the level of the study: Of the patients, three showed partial responses, one with hepatocellular carcinoma and two with cutaneous melanoma.

Profiled with immunoSEQ multiplex PCR; TCRdb holds only in-frame clones, not every one. The table shows 65,000 to 80,000 clones, with more than 75% occurring only once. Trimming removed 6 bases at V and 0 bases at J, with 9 bases between. CDR1 is MNHEY, CDR2 SVGAGI, per germline. The CDR3 has 14 residues. The V gene is TRBV6-5, the J gene TRBJ1-5, with D unclear. This clonotype was sampled from an adult with an advanced solid tumor such as melanoma, head and neck, liver or kidney cancer. Specimen: CD4+ or CD8+ T cells sorted from blood, collected in a trial of the OX40 agonist ivuxolimab. The CDR3: CASRPGNSNQPQHF. The CDR3 DNA sequence: TGTGCCAGCAGGCCCGGAAATAGCAATCAGCCCCAGCATTTT.